Listed here are 2 T cell receptor beta chains from one sample, sequenced in a study of cytomegalovirus exposure and HLA in healthy donors. The study ran its PCR with 60 Vbeta and 13 Jbeta primers. Libraries were prepared by immunoSEQ multiplex PCR; TCRdb keeps only in-frame clonotypes and omits some of them. The sample holds 190,000 or so clones, roughly 80% seen once. Sequencing was performed on PBMCs. The receptors come from a man over 45 in good health and CMV-seronegative.

The CDR3 bases are TGTGCCAGTAGTATCTTGGGGGGGGGAACCTACAATGAGCAGTTCTTC. It yields the protein CASSILGGGTYNEQFF. The chain combines TRBV19 with TRBJ2-1, with 7 positions matching TRBD2. The CDR3 sequence is 16 residues long. Trimming cost V 3 bases and J 2 bases; bases outside gene matches: 7. Per germline, CDR1 LNHDA and CDR2 SQIVND (reference sequence).

As concerns this clone: Relative to the germline gene, one junction end is altered; a read error may explain this. This chain links TRBV7-9 with TRBJ2-7; 7 bases align to TRBD2. CDR3 length: 14 residues. Germline V lookup: CDR1 SEHNR, CDR2 FQNEAQ (reference sequence). As DNA, the CDR3 is TGTGCCAGCAATCGACTAGCTGACTCCAACGAGCAGTACTTC. Protein: CASNRLADSNEQYF. Full variable domain (remainder filled in from reference TRBV7-9 and TRBJ2-7): DTGVSQNPRHKITKRGQNVTFRCDPISEHNRLYWYRQTLGQGPEFLTYFQNEAQLEKSRLLSDRFSAERPKGSFSTLEIQRTEQGDSAMYLCASNRLADSNEQYFGPGTRLTVT.